This entry features one T cell receptor (beta chain) sequence. Its specificity is not known. This sample stems from a study of T cell responses to AZD1222 COVID-19 vaccine. The overall study: Second-dose timings of about 4 or about 12 weeks were pooled. Regarding the study as a whole: The sample set comprised mostly white British donors with more females, and clonal diversity was possibly underestimated. The reported proportion of spike-specific TCRs targeting unmutated variant regions was nearly half. In all cases, repertoires were sampled only after the peak T cell response.

TCRdb's table, derived via immunoSEQ multiplex PCR, lists solely in-frame clones and lacks some. This sample carries roughly 200,000 clones, around 88% of them seen once, and the ten largest clones take roughly 8%. V dropped 3 bases and J dropped 7; count of bases not matched to a gene: 11. The CDR3 has 15 residues. In germline, CDR1 is SNHLY, CDR2 FYNNEI. This material consisted of peripheral blood, taken on day 0 of AZD1222 vaccination. The rearrangement joins TRBV2 to TRBJ1-2; the match to TRBD1 covers 7 bases. This sequence was found in an adult in good health. For the CDR3, the DNA is TGTGCCAGCAGTGACCCGGGACAGCTCCTTTCTGGCTACACCTTC. Its protein product is CASSDPGQLLSGYTF. Together with reference TRBV2 and TRBJ1-2, the CDR3 gives the full variable domain: EPEVTQTPSHQVTQMGQEVILRCVPISNHLYFYWYRQILGQKVEFLVSFYNNEISEKSEIFDDQFSVERPDGSNFTLKIRSTKLEDSAMYFCASSDPGQLLSGYTFGSGTRLTVV.